These 10 T cell receptor beta chains were all obtained from the same sample, sequenced in a study of T cells in Graves' hyperthyroidism and ophthalmopathy. What was amplified from RNA transcripts were TCR beta CDR3 regions. When the TCR CDR3 underwent first-round RT-PCR, the HTBI primer set was used. TCRdb analysed the multiplex PCR reads with MiXCR anew, one entry per CDR3 protein. This table has around 500,000 distinct CDR3 sequences, about 20% appearing once. Material: blood. These receptors originate from a woman between 65 and 79 years old with Graves' ophthalmopathy.

This clonotype appeared many times. The chain links TRBV12-3 or TRBV12-4 to TRBJ1-2; a weak D match, TRBD1 (5 bases). The CDR3 loop spans 13 amino acids. V shed 4 bases and J shed 4 bases, with 10 bases lying between them. As DNA, the CDR3 is TGTGCCAGCAGTTCGGGACGGTTCTATGGCTACACCTTC. Its translation is CASSSGRFYGYTF.

This clonotype occurred once. The chain combines TRBV20-1 with TRBJ1-4; 9 bases line up with TRBD1. The CDR3 is made up of 15 amino acids. V lost 0 bases, J lost 3 bases, and 2 bases stayed unmatched. The V gene's germline CDR1 is DFQATT and CDR2 SNEGSKA (reference sequence). The CDR3 DNA follows: TGCAGTGCTAGAGAACAGGGGGCGGCTAATGAAAAACTGTTTTTT. It encodes CSAREQGAANEKLFF.

This clonotype has a handful of counts. The J gene is TRBJ2-3, the V gene TRBV29-1; no clear D. CDR3 length: 12 residues. Germline assignment: CDR1 SQVTM and CDR2 ANQGSEA. V dropped 5 bases and J dropped 4 bases, with 10 bases sitting between them. CDR3: CSVLYSADTQYF. The CDR3 DNA reads as TGCAGCGTTTTATACTCCGCAGATACGCAGTATTTT.

This clonotype has ten or more counts. V is TRBV9 and J is TRBJ2-2; D uncertain. Trimming shortened V by 0 bases and J by 5 bases, and 5 bases separated the two germline ends. The germline CDR1 and CDR2 sequences are SGDLS and YYNGEE. The CDR3 sequence is 13 residues long. The CDR3 DNA is TGTGCCAGCAGCGTAGCCGGGACCGGGGAGCTGTTTTTT. Its translation: CASSVAGTGELFF.

The genes are TRBV6-1 and TRBJ2-7, with TRBD2 matching 9 bases. Germline values: CDR1 MNHNS, CDR2 SASEGT. CDR3 length: 15 amino acids. Germline trimming cut 7 bases from V and 4 bases from J; bases unmatched to any gene: 11. Here the CDR3 reads CASNRGGERGYEQYF. CDR3 sequence (DNA): TGTGCCAGCAACCGCGGGGGGGAGAGGGGATACGAGCAGTACTTC.

This clonotype was observed a few times. The genes are TRBV19 and TRBJ2-2; maybe TRBD2 (6 bases). CDR3 size: 15 residues. Trimming took off 5 bases at V and 3 bases at J, with 13 bases between the two ends. Per germline, CDR1 LNHDA and CDR2 SQIVND (reference sequence). The CDR3 is CASSYASVYTGELFF. CDR3 in DNA: TGTGCCAGTAGTTACGCTAGCGTCTACACCGGGGAGCTGTTTTTT.

The table lists this clonotype with a few counts. CDR3 sequence reads: CASRPDRAGSSPLHF. The DNA of the CDR3 is TGTGCCAGCAGGCCAGACAGGGCAGGGAGTTCACCCCTCCACTTT. V and J are TRBV12-3 or TRBV12-4 and TRBJ1-6; 7 bases agree with TRBD1. Trimming at V came to 6 bases and at J to 9 bases, leaving 11 bases not matched to a gene. The CDR3 runs to 15 residues.

This clonotype was observed a few times. The chain is built from TRBV20-1 and TRBJ2-3; TRBD1 matches at 9 bases. The CDR3 has 13 residues. Germline V lookup: CDR1 DFQATT, CDR2 SNEGSKA (reference sequence). CDR3 bases: TGCAGCGGGAGACAGGGGGAGACAGATACGCAGTATTTT. Amino acids: CSGRQGETDTQYF.

This sequence joins TRBV11-2 and TRBJ2-2; TRBD2 agrees at 12 bases. Germline V lookup: CDR1 SGHAT, CDR2 FQNNGV. This CDR3 is 17 amino acids long. With 5 bases clipped from V and 2 bases from J, the junction kept 6 bases outside the gene matches. CDR3 sequence: CASSPRTSGINTGELFF. As DNA, the CDR3 is TGTGCCAGCAGCCCGCGGACTAGCGGGATCAACACCGGGGAGCTGTTTTTT.

In its sample, this clonotype was seen many times. V usage is TRBV30 and J usage is TRBJ2-2; TRBD2 is a possible D gene (5 bases). The CDR3 loop spans 13 amino acids. Trimming took 4 bases from V and 6 from J, leaving 12 bases between them. Germline lookup yields CDR1 GTSNPN and CDR2 SVGIG (reference sequence). This CDR3 is CAWMRALAGELFF. The DNA for the CDR3 is TGTGCCTGGATGCGGGCGCTGGCCGGGGAGCTGTTTTTT.